This TCR beta chain comes out of a study of CD8+ T cells in alopecia areata (dated 2018 in TCRdb). Background on the whole study: The treated patients took part in an open-label pilot trial in which moderate-to-severe alopecia areata was treated with oral tofacitinib at 5 to 10 mg twice daily. Tofacitinib was given for 6 to 18 months, followed by 6 months of follow-up off drug to assess delayed response and recurrence. For the treated patients, the SALT score, which quantifies what percentage of scalp surface area is affected, served as the measure of disease severity. The study used high-throughput TCRbeta sequencing to examine T cell clonal expansion in alopecia areata, in both the C3H/HeJ mouse model and human patients. Human TCRbeta sequencing covered scalp tissue and sorted CD4+ and CD8+ peripheral blood T cells from patchy and totalis/universalis alopecia areata patients and healthy controls. Tofacitinib-treated patients had biopsies at baseline and at 4 and 24 weeks of treatment, with a later scalp biopsy in several patients. Scalp clonality was compared among normal scalp (n=4), patchy alopecia areata scalp (n=8), and alopecia totalis/universalis scalp (n=8). RNA was extracted with the PAXgene miRNA kit for fixed scalp, the miRNeasy kit for PBMCs, and the RNeasy kit for mouse skin. immunoSEQ multiplex PCR using 35 Vbeta forward primers and 13 Jbeta reverse primers was used to amplify TCRbeta CDR3 regions.

Trimming leaves V shorter by 5 bases and J shorter by 6 bases, with the junction holding 6 bases beyond the gene matches. CDR1 and CDR2 (MGHDK, SYGVNS) derive from the germline V gene. Its CDR3 holds 14 amino acids, cysteine through phenylalanine. Solely the CDR3 DNA is kept, with 42 bases framed from the first base. The label giving this sample's treatment or condition can be read as: oral pan-JAK inhibitor, 5-10 mg twice daily. Lesional scalp punch biopsies and peripheral blood were collected from alopecia areata patients. PBMCs were isolated by density centrifugation and stained for CD3, CD4 and CD8, after which CD4+ and CD8+ T cells were sorted on a FACSAria. Study-level results and caveats: The treated cohort was small, with a single nonresponder, so links between baseline CD8+ expansion and response need larger studies. During tofacitinib treatment, many expanded lesional clones remained in scalp and blood, and this persistence may partly explain relapse after treatment is stopped. Unlike mouse skin, which is dominated by gammadelta T cells, normal human skin has resident alphabeta T cells that are also sequenced, and this complicates analysis of the scalp TCR repertoire. Shared TCR sequences between patients were less evident than in mice, which may be partly attributable to HLA diversity in the patient population. Compared with normal scalp, lesional scalp had higher clonality and more expanded CD8+ clones, particularly in alopecia totalis/universalis, a pattern that suggests antigenic drive. Scalp clonality and the number of expanded CD8+ clones among the top 100 scalp clones were significantly decreased by tofacitinib.

Receptors were amplified or captured by the immunoSEQ multiplex PCR assay. RNA was extracted from all samples and reverse transcribed into cDNA as template for TCR sequencing. First-strand cDNA was synthesized with SuperScript III using a 2:1 mix of oligo-dT and random hexamers. A synthetic immune receptor repertoire was used to assess amplification bias, and residual bias was removed computationally. As for the original processing: Raw reads were preprocessed for error removal, and CDR3 was defined according to IMGT conventions as running from the conserved cysteine to phenylalanine. Clonality was computed as 1 minus the Shannon entropy, with the entropy normalized by log2 of the number of productive unique TCRs. Whether scalp clones were CD4 or CD8 was inferred by matching scalp TCRbeta sequences against CD4 and CD8 repertoires sorted from blood. TCRdb provides this immuneACCESS table in a form limited to in-frame rearrangements. Some clones are lacking; in checked studies, under half of them reflect an unresolved V gene, and why the rest are absent is not known. V and J calls and clone size are given by that table; D and trimming were obtained from the DNA. For this sample the table gives about 94,000 clones, of which approximately 70% were detected only once. The ten largest clones add up to approximately 15% of the sample.

This clone was picked up a small number of times. The antigen it recognizes is unknown. The sample holds no much larger clone one base away, and base qualities are not on file. The chain couples TRBV25-1 to TRBJ2-2, and TRBD1 matches 7 of the central bases. The receptor was derived from a human donor with alopecia areata. The material sequenced was CD8+ T cells sorted from blood, taken at approximately week 44, from a patient treated with tofacitinib. The CDR3: CASSLDRDAGELFF. The DNA sequence is TGTGCCAGCAGTCTCGACAGGGATGCCGGGGAGCTGTTTTTT.